The entry below describes one TCR beta chain. This sample is drawn from a study of high-grade serous ovarian cancer treatment subgroups. At the level of the study: Samples averaged around 14,000 reads and several thousand unique TCR beta rearrangements.

The V end lost 8 bases, the J end lost 5 bases, and 16 bases lay between the germline ends. This CDR3 spans 14 amino acids. Germline assignment: CDR1 SGHNT and CDR2 YENEEA. The data were produced by immunoSEQ multiplex PCR, yet TCRdb's version contains in-frame clones alone and is incomplete. The sample lists about 5,700 clones, approximately 68% occurring once. Tumor samples were obtained before definitive surgery or chemotherapy. The sample taken for sequencing was tumor tissue. J is TRBJ2-1 and V is TRBV11-3; a weak D match, TRBD2 (6 bases). This clonotype was obtained from a human donor with high-grade serous ovarian cancer. The CDR3 DNA reads as TGTGCCAGCGCGCCGGGAGCACGGCACAATGAGCAGTTCTTC. This translates into CASAPGARHNEQFF.